This T cell receptor (beta chain) was recorded in a study of blood T cell repertoires in COVID-19. Study-wide context: PBMCs, B-cell-depleted T cells, or T cells provided the cDNA or gDNA that made up the material.

As handled by the study authors: Amplification of reference gene primers provided the estimated nucleated cell counts. This table comes from immunoSEQ multiplex PCR, and its TCRdb copy is limited to in-frame clones, with some not included. Clonal size and the V and J genes are those of that table, whereas D and trimming came from the DNA. This sample yields about 46,000 clones, of which 70% to 90% are seen a single time; around 16% belongs to the top ten. This clone was observed a single time. The CDR3 sequence is 14 residues long. J was trimmed by 4 bases and V by 6 bases; bases with no gene match: 7. Germline V gene sequence: CDR1 MNHEY, CDR2 SMNVEV (reference sequence).

The sample consisted of peripheral blood. This receptor was identified in a human donor in a cohort sampled during active COVID-19. The donor label of this sample is uncertain. The V gene is TRBV27, the J gene TRBJ2-5; TRBD1 matches at 8 bases. Written as DNA, the CDR3 is TGTGCCAGCAGCCGAGGACAGGGTGGAGAGACCCAGTACTTC. Translated: CASSRGQGGETQYF.